What follows describes a single T cell receptor beta chain. The antigen is not known. Germline lookup yields CDR1 SGHTA and CDR2 FQGNSA. CDR3 length: 14 amino acids. The data originate from a study of monozygotic twins with inflammatory bowel disease. Study findings and constraints: No detectable difference in repertoire similarity separated concordant from discordant twins, possibly as a result of limited power. Sharing of clonotypes with others was lower in IBD patients than in healthy twins, and this was especially so with disease activity. Patient-specific immunosuppressive treatments may have made repertoires more variable.

UMIs bearing a 6-nucleotide sample barcode were added through template switching. TCRdb reprocessed the 5' RACE reads; each CDR3 protein has one entry and no DNA is given. This sample lists 300,000 to 400,000 distinct CDR3 sequences; its ten largest clones have 2% to 2.5%. This chain joins TRBV7-2 and TRBJ2-7; TCRdb indicates TRBD2, and absent DNA this call remains unverified. This clonotype was sampled from a human donor with ulcerative colitis or Crohn's disease, or a healthy co-twin of an affected twin (not recorded which). Source material: blood. CDR3 in amino acids: CASSLEGLRYEQYF.